One and the same sample provided the 21 T cell receptor beta chains below, sequenced in a study of cytomegalovirus exposure and HLA in healthy donors. Vbeta (60) and Jbeta (13) primers were used in the PCR. Clones were read by immunoSEQ multiplex PCR, and TCRdb kept only the in-frame ones, dropping some. The sample comprises around 150,000 clones, roughly 80% of which are singletons, and roughly 7.5% rests with the top ten. The sequencing sample was made of PBMCs. These receptors originate from a woman in her twenties or thirties in good health and CMV-seropositive.

The chain recombines TRBV7-2 with TRBJ2-2, with 9 bases lining up with TRBD2. Germline values: CDR1 SGHTA, CDR2 FQGNSA. V gave up 3 bases and J gave up 6 bases; unmatched junction bases: 11. CDR3 length equals 17 residues. DNA for the CDR3: TGTGCCAGCAGCTTGGTTGGGACTAGCTTGTTCCCCGGGGAGCTGTTTTTT. The encoded protein is CASSLVGTSLFPGELFF.

This clone showed up just a few times. The rearrangement links TRBV2 to TRBJ1-6, with 8 bases that match TRBD1. Germline values: CDR1 SNHLY, CDR2 FYNNEI. With V trimmed by 4 bases and J by 9 bases, 5 bases remained unmatched. CDR3 length: 14 amino acids. As DNA, the CDR3 is TGTGCCAGCAGTGGACAGGGGCTAGGTTCACCCCTCCACTTT. Translating gives CASSGQGLGSPLHF.

The chain recombines TRBV27 with TRBJ2-1; the match to TRBD1 covers 8 bases. Germline V gene sequence: CDR1 MNHEY, CDR2 SMNVEV (reference sequence). There are 16 residues in the CDR3. V lost 4 bases and J lost 7; bases outside the gene matches: 12. CDR3 sequence: CASSSPRTGYGNEQFF. CDR3 DNA sequence: TGTGCCAGCAGTTCCCCCAGGACAGGGTATGGGAATGAGCAGTTCTTC.

This clone was seen more than once but under ten times. This chain joins TRBV7-2 and TRBJ1-2, with unresolved D. CDR3 length equals 13 residues. V was shortened by 1 base and J by 8 bases, with 11 bases between the two germline ends. Looked up from germline, CDR1 is SGHTA and CDR2 is FQGNSA. The CDR3 loop is CASSLDGGWGYTF. The DNA for the CDR3 is TGTGCCAGCAGCTTAGACGGCGGGTGGGGCTACACCTTC. The full variable domain, rest sourced from reference TRBV7-2 and TRBJ1-2, is GAGVSQSPSNKVTEKGKDVELRCDPISGHTALYWYRQSLGQGLEFLIYFQGNSAPDKSGLPSDRFSAERTGGSVSTLTIQRTQQEDSAVYLCASSLDGGWGYTFGSGTRLTVV.

The V gene is TRBV14, the J gene TRBJ1-3, with no clear D. CDR3 length equals 14 residues. Germline V lookup: CDR1 SGHDN, CDR2 FVKESK. The V gene lost 1 base and the J gene lost 6 bases, with 10 bases spanning the gap. The CDR3 region is CASSQVAGENTIYF. The CDR3 nucleotides read TGTGCCAGCAGCCAAGTCGCCGGGGAAAACACCATATATTTT.

About this clone: Germline is not matched at one junction end, which may reflect a read error. The rearrangement joins TRBV7-8 to TRBJ1-4; 12 bases line up with TRBD1. The CDR3 spans 11 residues. Germline CDR1 is SGHVS and CDR2 is FQNEAQ. The CDR3 nucleotides read TGTGCCAGCAGCGCGGGACAGGGGGCGTCCTTT. This sequence encodes CASSAGQGASF.

The chain uses TRBV29-1 and TRBJ2-1, with TRBD2 as a possible D gene (7 bases). The CDR3 has 18 residues. Trimming removed 2 bases at V and 0 bases at J, with 20 bases between. Germline values: CDR1 SQVTM, CDR2 ANQGSEA. The CDR3 reads CSVEWGGLLSSSYNEQFF. As DNA, the CDR3 is TGCAGCGTTGAATGGGGGGGCCTTCTTTCGAGCTCCTACAATGAGCAGTTCTTC.

The count of this clone is one. This chain links TRBV15 with TRBJ2-3; weak D call: TRBD1 (6 bases). Germline loops: CDR1 LNHNV, CDR2 YYDKDF (reference sequence). This CDR3 has 14 amino acids. The V and J ends lost 4 bases and 3 bases respectively, with 11 bases between them. This CDR3 reads CATSTGQPTDTQYF. The CDR3 nucleotides are TGTGCCACCAGCACTGGACAGCCAACAGATACGCAGTATTTT.

This clone was observed once. The V call is TRBV18, the J call TRBJ2-2; D possibly corresponds to TRBD2 (5 bases). V lost 5 bases and J 0 bases, leaving 19 bases between the germline ends. The CDR3 is 18 residues long. The V gene's germline CDR1 is KGHSH and CDR2 LQKENI. In nucleotides, the CDR3 is TGTGCCAGCTCAAGGTCGGGGATCTCCCACTCGAACACCGGGGAGCTGTTTTTT. It specifies CASSRSGISHSNTGELFF.

The CDR3 sequence: CASSVLAGGHYEQYF. CDR3 nucleotides: TGCGCCAGCAGCGTCCTAGCGGGGGGGCACTACGAGCAGTACTTC. V and J are TRBV5-1 and TRBJ2-7; 12 bases line up with TRBD2. CDR3 length equals 15 residues. J lost 3 bases, V lost 4 bases, and 5 bases had no gene match. Germline values: CDR1 SGHRS, CDR2 YFSETQ.

The chain combines TRBV5-4 with TRBJ2-3; 9 bases align to TRBD1. This CDR3 comprises 15 residues. V was clipped by 6 bases and J by 2 bases; unmatched bases: 7. Germline V lookup: CDR1 SGHNT, CDR2 YYREEE (reference sequence). For the CDR3, the DNA is TGTGCCAGCAAATCCCGGGACAGGGACACAGATACGCAGTATTTT. It encodes CASKSRDRDTDTQYF.

A single count supports this clone. The V and J genes are TRBV4-3 and TRBJ2-3, with 12 bases identical to TRBD2. The CDR3 loop spans 17 amino acids. CDR1 and CDR2 (germline): LGHNA, YSLEER. Germline trimming cut 3 bases from V and 0 bases from J; bases unmatched to any gene: 4. This CDR3 is CASSQTGLAGSTDTQYF. The DNA for the CDR3 is TGCGCCAGCAGCCAGACAGGACTAGCGGGGAGCACAGATACGCAGTATTTT.

The chain joins TRBV28 to TRBJ2-5; no clear D. The CDR3 length is 12 residues. V was clipped by 6 bases and J by 5 bases, with 10 bases between them. Germline CDR1 and CDR2: MDHEN and SYDVKM. DNA for the CDR3: TGTGCCAGCAGCGACAACCGGGAGACCCAGTACTTC. It codes for CASSDNRETQYF. The entire variable domain, with the rest obtained from reference TRBV28 and TRBJ2-5, is as follows: DVKVTQSSRYLVKRTGEKVFLECVQDMDHENMFWYRQDPGLGLRLIYFSYDVKMKEKGDIPEGYSVSREKKERFSLILESASTNQTSMYLCASSDNRETQYFGPGTRLLVL.

The chain recombines TRBV30 with TRBJ2-1, with D perhaps TRBD1 (5 bases). CDR1 and CDR2 from the germline V gene are GTSNPN and SVGIG (reference sequence). The CDR3 has 13 amino acids. V dropped 0 bases and J dropped 10 bases, with 13 bases sitting between them. The CDR3 here is CAWSVGNRQEQFF. The CDR3, as DNA: TGTGCCTGGAGTGTAGGGAACAGGCAAGAGCAGTTCTTC.

This sequence joins TRBV6-4 and TRBJ1-2; D may be TRBD1 (6 bases). CDR3 length: 14 amino acids. Germline V gene data show CDR1 as MRHNA and CDR2 as SNTAGT. The V end was cut by 6 bases, the J end by 1 base, with 12 bases between. The CDR3 loop reads CASSTGLGNYGYTF. As DNA, the CDR3 is TGTGCCAGCAGCACAGGGTTAGGTAACTATGGCTACACCTTC.

V gene TRBV19 combines with J gene TRBJ1-6, with TRBD1 as a possible D gene (6 bases). The CDR3 is made up of 17 amino acids. V lost 7 bases and J lost 8, with 24 bases in between. The germline gives CDR1 LNHDA, CDR2 SQIVND (reference sequence). The CDR3: CASTPTFRGRGDSPLHF. The CDR3 coding sequence is TGTGCCAGTACCCCAACGTTCAGGGGCCGGGGGGATTCACCCCTCCACTTT.

CDR3 residues: CASSVIGRAGRDEQYF. CDR3 nucleotides: TGTGCCAGCAGTGTTATAGGGAGGGCCGGGCGGGACGAGCAGTACTTC. The chain carries TRBV2 and TRBJ2-7, with 7 positions matching TRBD2. The CDR3 sequence is 16 residues long. Germline assignment: CDR1 SNHLY and CDR2 FYNNEI. J lost 5 bases, V lost 4 bases, and 14 bases had no gene match.

V and J are TRBV5-1 and TRBJ2-2, with TRBD1 matching 9 bases. This CDR3 has 15 amino acids. With 3 bases clipped from V and 3 bases from J, the junction kept 3 bases outside the gene matches. Germline V gives CDR1 SGHRS, CDR2 YFSETQ. The CDR3 here is CASSWGDRDTGELFF. The CDR3 nucleotides read TGCGCCAGCAGCTGGGGGGACAGGGACACCGGGGAGCTGTTTTTT.

The CDR3 is CASSLGGGSNTEAFF. The CDR3 DNA follows: TGTGCCAGCAGTTTAGGCGGTGGGTCGAACACTGAAGCTTTCTTT. This rearrangement joins TRBV27 to TRBJ1-1; D is uncertain. CDR3 length equals 15 residues. Trimming pared 2 bases from V and 1 base from J, leaving 11 bases between. Germline V gives CDR1 MNHEY, CDR2 SMNVEV (reference sequence).

This clone came up once. V gene TRBV27 combines with J gene TRBJ2-7, with 7 nucleotides matching TRBD1. Germline trimming cut 5 bases from V and 2 bases from J; bases unmatched to any gene: 15. CDR3 size: 17 residues. Germline V lookup: CDR1 MNHEY, CDR2 SMNVEV (reference sequence). CDR3 region: CASSQNRQGNGPYEQYF. The CDR3 region has the DNA TGTGCCAGCAGTCAGAACCGACAGGGAAACGGACCCTACGAGCAGTACTTC.

The V and J genes are TRBV7-8 and TRBJ2-1, with 9 bases identical to TRBD1. CDR3 length equals 16 residues. The junction had 10 bases not matched to a gene; V was cut back by 6 bases and J by 4 bases. The germline gives CDR1 SGHVS, CDR2 FQNEAQ. In DNA, the CDR3 is TGTGCCAGCAGGAGGACAGGGGTGGGTGCTTACAATGAGCAGTTCTTC. It yields the protein CASRRTGVGAYNEQFF.